This T cell receptor (beta chain) was captured by sequencing in a study of blood T cell repertoires in COVID-19. The overall study: Both acute and convalescent COVID-19 samples were obtained from the United States, Italy and Spain.

The data were produced by immunoSEQ multiplex PCR, yet TCRdb's version contains in-frame clones alone and is incomplete. The data show about 70,000 clones, about nine tenths seen once. Losses at the gene ends were 5 bases for V and 1 base for J; bases not matched to a gene: 3. Looked up from germline, CDR1 is MNHEY and CDR2 is SMNVEV (reference sequence). This CDR3 spans 15 amino acids. The sample comprised peripheral blood. This TCR was recovered from a woman between 18 and 29 years old with acute or convalescent COVID-19. The chain has TRBV27 and TRBJ2-3; 10 bases fit TRBD1. In DNA form, the CDR3 reads TGTGCCAGCAGTACGACAGGGGGCGGCACAGATACGCAGTATTTT. This gives the protein CASSTTGGGTDTQYF.